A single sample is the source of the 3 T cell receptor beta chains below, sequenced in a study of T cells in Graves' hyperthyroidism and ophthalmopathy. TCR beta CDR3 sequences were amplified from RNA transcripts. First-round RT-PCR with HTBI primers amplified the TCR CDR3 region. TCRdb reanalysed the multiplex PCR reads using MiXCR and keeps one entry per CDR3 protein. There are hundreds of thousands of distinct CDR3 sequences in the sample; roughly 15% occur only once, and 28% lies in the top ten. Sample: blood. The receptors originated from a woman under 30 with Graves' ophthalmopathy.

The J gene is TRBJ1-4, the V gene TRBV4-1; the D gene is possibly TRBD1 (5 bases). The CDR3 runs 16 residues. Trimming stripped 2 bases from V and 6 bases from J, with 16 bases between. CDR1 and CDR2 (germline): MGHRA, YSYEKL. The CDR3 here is CASSQSRGGRDEKLFF. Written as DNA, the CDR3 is TGCGCCAGCAGCCAATCTAGGGGTGGGCGGGATGAAAAACTGTTTTTT.

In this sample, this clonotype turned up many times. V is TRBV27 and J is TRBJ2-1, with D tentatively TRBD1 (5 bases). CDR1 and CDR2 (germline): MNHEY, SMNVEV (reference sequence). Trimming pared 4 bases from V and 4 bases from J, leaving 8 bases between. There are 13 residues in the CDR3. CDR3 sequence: CASSSTAYNEQFF. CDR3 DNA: TGTGCCAGCAGTTCGACAGCGTACAATGAGCAGTTCTTC.

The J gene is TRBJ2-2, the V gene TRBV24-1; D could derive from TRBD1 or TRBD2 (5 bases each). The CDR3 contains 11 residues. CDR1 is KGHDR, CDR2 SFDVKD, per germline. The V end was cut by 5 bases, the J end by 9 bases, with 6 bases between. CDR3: CATSGDRELFF. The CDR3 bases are TGTGCCACCAGTGGGGACCGGGAGCTGTTTTTT.